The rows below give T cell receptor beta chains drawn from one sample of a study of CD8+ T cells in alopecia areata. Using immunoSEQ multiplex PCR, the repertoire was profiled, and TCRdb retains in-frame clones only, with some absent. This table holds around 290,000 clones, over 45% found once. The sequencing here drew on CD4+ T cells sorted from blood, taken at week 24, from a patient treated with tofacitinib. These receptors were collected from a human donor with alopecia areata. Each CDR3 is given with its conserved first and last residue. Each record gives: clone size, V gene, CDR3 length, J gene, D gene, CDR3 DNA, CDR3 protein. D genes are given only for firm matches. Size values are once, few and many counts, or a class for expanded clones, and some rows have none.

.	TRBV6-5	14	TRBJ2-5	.	TGTGCCAGCAGTCCTGACAGACCACTCAGGACCCAGTACTTC	CASSPDRPLRTQYF
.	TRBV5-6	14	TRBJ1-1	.	TGTGCCAGCAGCTTGTCCGGGGGGAACACTGAAGCTTTCTTT	CASSLSGGNTEAFF
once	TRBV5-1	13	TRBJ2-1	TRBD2	TGCGCCAGCAGCTTAGGACTAGCGGATAAGCAGTTCTTC	CASSLGLADKQFF
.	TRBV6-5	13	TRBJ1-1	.	TGTGCCAGCAGTTACTTGGCTAACACTGAAGCTTTCTTT	CASSYLANTEAFF
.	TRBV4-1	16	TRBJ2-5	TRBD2	TGCGCCAGCAGCCAAGAGCTAGCGGGGGGGCAGGAGACCCAGTACTTC	CASSQELAGGQETQYF
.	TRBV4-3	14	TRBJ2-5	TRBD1	TGCGCCAGCAGCCAAGTAACAGGGGTCGAGACCCAGTACTTC	CASSQVTGVETQYF
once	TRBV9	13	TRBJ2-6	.	TGTGCCAGCAGCGTCTCTGGGGCCAACGTCCTGACTTTC	CASSVSGANVLTF
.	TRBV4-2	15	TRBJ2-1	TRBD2	TGTGCCAGCAGCCAACCCAGCGGGGGGGCCACTGAGCAGTTCTTC	CASSQPSGGATEQFF
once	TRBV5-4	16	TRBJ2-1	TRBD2	TGTGCCAGCAAATCCGGGAGCGGGGGATTCTACAATGAGCAGTTCTTC	CASKSGSGGFYNEQFF
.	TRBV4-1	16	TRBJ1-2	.	TGCGCCAGCAGCCAAGAACGACAGCTGCGCGGCTATGGCTACACCTTC	CASSQERQLRGYGYTF
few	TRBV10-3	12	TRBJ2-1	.	TGTGCCATCTTCACCGGGGACAATGAGCAGTTCTTC	CAIFTGDNEQFF
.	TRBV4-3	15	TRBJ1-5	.	TGCGCCAGCCGGGAGACAGCTTATAGCAATCAGCCCCAGCATTTT	CASRETAYSNQPQHF
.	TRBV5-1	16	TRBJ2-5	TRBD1	TGCGCCAGCAGCTTGGCGGGACAGGGGGCGCGGGAGACCCAGTACTTC	CASSLAGQGARETQYF
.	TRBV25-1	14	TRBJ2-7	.	TGTGCCAGCAGTGAATCAGGGGCAATATACGAGCAGTACTTC	CASSESGAIYEQYF
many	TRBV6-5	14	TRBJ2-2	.	TGTGCCAGCAGTTACTCGTTTACGGCCGGGGAGCTGTTTTTT	CASSYSFTAGELFF
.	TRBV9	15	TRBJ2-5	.	TGTGCCAGCAGCGTTTCGGGAATCGCGCAAGAGACCCAGTACTTC	CASSVSGIAQETQYF
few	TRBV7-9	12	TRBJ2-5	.	TGTGCCAGCAGCCCGAAAGGGGAGACCCAGTACTTC	CASSPKGETQYF
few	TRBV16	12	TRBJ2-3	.	TGTGCCAGCAGCCAATCGCGTGATACGCAGTATTTT	CASSQSRDTQYF
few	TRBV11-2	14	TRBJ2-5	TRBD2	TGTGCCAGCAGCTTTACTAGCGGGCAAGAGACCCAGTACTTC	CASSFTSGQETQYF
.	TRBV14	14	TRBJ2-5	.	TGTGCCAGCAGCCACAATCTTCTAGAAGGGACCCAGTACTTC	CASSHNLLEGTQYF
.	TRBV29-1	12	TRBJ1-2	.	TGCAGCGTTGACCCAGGGGACTATGGCTACACCTTC	CSVDPGDYGYTF
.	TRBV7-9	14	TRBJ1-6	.	TGTGCCAGCAGCTTAGGGGCAGACCCCAGTCCCCTCCACTTT	CASSLGADPSPLHF
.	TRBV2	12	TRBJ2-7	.	TGTGCCAGCATCGATATTGCGTACGAGCAGTACTTC	CASIDIAYEQYF
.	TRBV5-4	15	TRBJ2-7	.	TGTGCCAGCAGCTTGGCCCCACCCGAACAATACGAGCAGTACTTC	CASSLAPPEQYEQYF
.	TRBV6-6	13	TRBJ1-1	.	TGTGCCAGCAGTCAGGGTTTGGACACTGAAGCTTTCTTT	CASSQGLDTEAFF
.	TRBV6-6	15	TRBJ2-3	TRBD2	TGTGCCAGCAGTGCCAGCGGGGGGGTTACAGATACGCAGTATTTT	CASSASGGVTDTQYF
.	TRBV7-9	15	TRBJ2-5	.	TGTGCCAGCAGCTTAGCCGGGAGAACTCAAGAGACCCAGTACTTC	CASSLAGRTQETQYF
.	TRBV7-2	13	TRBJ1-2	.	TGTGCCAGCAGCCGCATAAAGACAGATGGCTACACCTTC	CASSRIKTDGYTF
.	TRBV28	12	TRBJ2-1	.	TGTGCCAGCAGCCTGATGTACAATGAGCAGTTCTTC	CASSLMYNEQFF
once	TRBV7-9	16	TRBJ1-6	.	TGTGCCAGCAGCCCAGGGTCAGTGTGGTATAATTCACCCCTCCACTTT	CASSPGSVWYNSPLHF
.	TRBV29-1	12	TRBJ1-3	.	TGCAGCGTTGATGTGGCTGCAAACACCATATATTTT	CSVDVAANTIYF
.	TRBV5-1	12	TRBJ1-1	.	TGCGCCAGCAGCTTGAGTGGGACTGAAGCTTTCTTT	CASSLSGTEAFF
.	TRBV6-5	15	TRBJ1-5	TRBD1	TGTGCCAGCAGTCTACCACAGGGGTTTGGTCAGCCCCAGCATTTT	CASSLPQGFGQPQHF
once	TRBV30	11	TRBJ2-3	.	TGTGCCTGGGCCGAGATAGATACGCAGTATTTT	CAWAEIDTQYF
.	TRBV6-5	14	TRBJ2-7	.	TGTGCCAGCAGTTACACATTCAGCTCCTACGAGCAGTACTTC	CASSYTFSSYEQYF
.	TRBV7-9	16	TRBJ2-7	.	TGTGCCAGCAGCACCTTCCCGGACCGGCGGGCCTACGAGCAGTACTTC	CASSTFPDRRAYEQYF
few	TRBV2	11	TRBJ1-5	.	TGTGCCAGCAGGAGAGATGCTCCCCAGCATTTT	CASRRDAPQHF
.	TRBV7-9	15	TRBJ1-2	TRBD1	TGTGCCAGCAGCTTAGCCGGGACAGGGGTCCATGGCTACACCTTC	CASSLAGTGVHGYTF
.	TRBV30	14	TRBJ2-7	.	TGTGCCTGGAGTGTACCCCCCTTCTACTACGAGCAGTACTTC	CAWSVPPFYYEQYF
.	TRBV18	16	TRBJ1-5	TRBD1	TGTGCCAGCTCAGAAGGACAGGACTTGAGCAATCAGCCCCAGCATTTT	CASSEGQDLSNQPQHF
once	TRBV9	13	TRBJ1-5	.	TGTGCCAGCAGCGTAGCCGACACCGGGACAAAACATTTT	CASSVADTGTKHF